This TCR beta chain was profiled in a study of T cell repertoires in cytomegalovirus infection. As for the study in general: Newly reported HLA-C-restricted and thoroughly characterized HLA-B-restricted CMV epitopes were employed. Public TCR beta signatures were indicative of both CMV infection and a matching HLA type. General study results and limits: The ex vivo response was dominated by HLA-C-restricted CMV-specific TCR beta clonotypes.

MiXCR was run by TCRdb on the reads, yielding one entry per CDR3 protein. Of about a million distinct CDR3 sequences listed, less than 40% are singletons. V lost 0 bases, J lost 8 bases, and 13 bases lay in between. The CDR3 loop spans 14 amino acids. Germline V CDR1 and CDR2: SGHVS, FNYEAQ. With regard to this clonotype: As yet, its antigen is unknown.

The chain uses TRBV7-6 and TRBJ1-2; TRBD1 is a possible D gene (6 bases). The TCR originated in a human donor in good health (CMV status not recorded). Some clones in this sample may be carry-over from other donors' samples. Sequencing was performed on cultured CD8+ T cells from PBMCs, taken from culture after CMV antigen stimulation. The CDR3 nucleotides read TGTGCCAGCAGCTTAGCAGGCCAGGGGTTAGGCTACACCTTC. Encoded protein: CASSLAGQGLGYTF.